These 20 T cell receptor beta chains share one sample of origin, sequenced in a study of shared clonotypes between healthy human individuals. Data came from immunoSEQ multiplex PCR; TCRdb stores just in-frame clones and leaves some out. The sample lists approximately 350,000 clones, about 74% occurring once. The sequenced sample was memory CD4+ T cells sorted from blood. Noted subset: CD45RA-negative fraction. These receptors originate from a man aged 25 to 40 in good health.

This clone was picked up a small number of times. J is TRBJ2-2 and V is TRBV5-5; TRBD1 agrees at 11 bases. Trimming removed 5 bases from V and 6 bases from J; junction bases left unmatched: 6. The CDR3 consists of 15 residues. From germline, CDR1 is SGHKS and CDR2 YYEKEE (reference sequence). As DNA, the CDR3 is TGTGCCAGCAGACCGGGACAGGGGGTCTCCGGGGAGCTGTTTTTT. Translation gives CASRPGQGVSGELFF.

V and J are TRBV29-1 and TRBJ2-3; D not resolved. Germline loops: CDR1 SQVTM, CDR2 ANQGSEA. The CDR3 extends over 13 amino acids. The V end was cut by 3 bases, the J end by 0 bases, with 7 bases between. CDR3 region: CSVDWASTDTQYF. The CDR3, as DNA: TGCAGCGTTGATTGGGCTAGCACAGATACGCAGTATTTT.

V is TRBV5-1 and J is TRBJ1-2, with 8 positions matching TRBD1. This CDR3 is built from 16 residues. J gave up 5 bases and V 4 bases, and 13 bases lay outside the gene matches. Germline loops: CDR1 SGHRS, CDR2 YFSETQ. The CDR3 spells CASSPNDQGAVYGYTF. The CDR3 nucleotides read TGCGCCAGCAGCCCCAACGACCAGGGGGCGGTTTATGGCTACACCTTC.

The chain couples TRBV7-9 to TRBJ1-4; a possible D gene is TRBD1 (6 bases). The CDR3 totals 14 residues. The V end was cut by 5 bases, the J end by 8 bases, with 15 bases between. Germline V gives CDR1 SEHNR, CDR2 FQNEAQ (reference sequence). DNA for the CDR3: TGTGCCAGCAGCCAGGGACTCCAGGGGGAAAAACTGTTTTTT. Its protein is CASSQGLQGEKLFF.

This clone was seen more than once but under ten times. The chain has TRBV21-1 and TRBJ2-7; TRBD2 reflects the table's D call only, with no check against the DNA. TRBV21-1 is labeled a pseudogene. CDR3 length: 18 amino acids. CDR3: CASSKDGGGAGVSYEQYF. The CDR3 nucleotides are TGTGCCAGCAGCAAAGATGGCGGTGGGGCGGGAGTCTCCTACGAGCAGTACTTC.

In its sample, this clone was seen a few times. The chain uses TRBV27 and TRBJ2-3; possibly TRBD2 for D (6 bases). The CDR3 loop spans 15 amino acids. The V and J ends lost 5 bases and 4 bases respectively, with 16 bases between them. Germline CDR1 is MNHEY and CDR2 is SMNVEV (reference sequence). The CDR3 DNA is TGTGCCAGCAGTAGGATAGTTGGAGGGGCAGATACGCAGTATTTT. Encoded protein: CASSRIVGGADTQYF.

V and J are TRBV5-1 and TRBJ1-1, with 7 bases identical to TRBD1. Germline V gives CDR1 SGHRS, CDR2 YFSETQ. V lost 3 bases, J lost 8 bases, and 4 bases stayed unmatched. The CDR3 extends over 12 amino acids. The CDR3 sequence: CASSSGTAEAFF. The DNA of the CDR3 is TGCGCCAGCAGCTCCGGGACAGCCGAAGCTTTCTTT.

This clone appeared once. The chain carries TRBV7-3 and TRBJ2-7, with D perhaps assigned TRBD1 or TRBD2 (5 bases each). CDR1 is SGHTA and CDR2 is FQGTGA in the germline V gene. The germline V and J ends were trimmed by 1 base and 3 bases, with 13 bases remaining between them. The length of the CDR3 is 15 residues. The CDR3 here is CASSLRGSDRYEQYF. The CDR3 coding sequence is TGTGCCAGCAGCTTAAGGGGGTCGGACCGCTACGAGCAGTACTTC.

The chain carries TRBV6-1 and TRBJ2-7; no clear D. Trimming took 0 bases from V and 0 from J, leaving 9 bases between them. CDR1 is MNHNS and CDR2 is SASEGT in the germline V gene. The CDR3 spans 15 residues. The CDR3 loop is CASSEALRSSYEQYF. For the CDR3, the DNA is TGTGCCAGCAGTGAAGCGTTGAGGAGCTCCTACGAGCAGTACTTC.

The CDR3 DNA sequence: TGTGCCAGCAGCCCGGGACGAGGGAGAACAGATACGCAGTATTTT. Its protein product is CASSPGRGRTDTQYF. This chain links TRBV7-9 with TRBJ2-3; possibly TRBD1 or TRBD2 for D (5 bases each). The CDR3 has 15 residues. Germline V gene sequence: CDR1 SEHNR, CDR2 FQNEAQ (reference sequence). V lost 5 bases, J lost 3 bases, and 15 bases lay in between.

V gene TRBV18 combines with J gene TRBJ2-3; D unclear. Trimming left V 6 bases short and J 3 bases short, with 10 bases between. This CDR3 has 13 amino acids. Germline V gene lookup returns CDR1 KGHSH and CDR2 LQKENI. CDR3: CASSGLITDTQYF. In DNA form, the CDR3 reads TGTGCCAGCTCCGGGCTAATAACAGATACGCAGTATTTT.

There are a few counts of this clone. The CDR3 bases are TGTGCCAGCAGCCCACCTTGGTGGGGGGTAAGGACAGATACGCAGTATTTT. Translation: CASSPPWWGVRTDTQYF. This rearrangement joins TRBV11-3 to TRBJ2-3; possible D gene TRBD2, 6 bases. This CDR3 has 17 amino acids. CDR1 and CDR2 from the germline V gene are SGHNT and YENEEA. The V end lost 5 bases, the J end lost 3 bases, and 21 bases lay between the germline ends.

The chain is built from TRBV5-4 and TRBJ1-5, with D unresolved. This CDR3 comprises 14 residues. Germline CDR1 and CDR2: SGHNT and YYREEE (reference sequence). Trimming cost V 3 bases and J 0 bases, with 7 bases left between them. CDR3 loop: CASSYQGSNQPQHF. The CDR3 DNA reads as TGTGCCAGCAGCTACCAAGGTAGCAATCAGCCCCAGCATTTT.

This clone was recorded a few times. The chain couples TRBV28 to TRBJ2-5, with TRBD1 matching 11 bases. CDR3 length: 14 amino acids. The germline CDR1 and CDR2 sequences are MDHEN and SYDVKM. V was clipped by 4 bases and J by 5 bases; unmatched bases: 3. Here the CDR3 DNA reads TGTGCCAGCAGTTGGACAGGGGGCGGGGAGACCCAGTACTTC. It translates to CASSWTGGGETQYF. Filled out from reference TRBV28 and TRBJ2-5, the complete variable domain reads DVKVTQSSRYLVKRTGEKVFLECVQDMDHENMFWYRQDPGLGLRLIYFSYDVKMKEKGDIPEGYSVSREKKERFSLILESASTNQTSMYLCASSWTGGGETQYFGPGTRLLVL.

The chain recombines TRBV7-9 with TRBJ1-1; TRBD1 is a possible D gene (6 bases). In germline, CDR1 is SEHNR, CDR2 FQNEAQ (reference sequence). This CDR3 has 15 residues. The V end was cut by 3 bases, the J end by 1 base, with 12 bases between. CDR3 amino acids: CASSFGGARNTEAFF. CDR3 in DNA: TGTGCCAGCAGCTTTGGGGGGGCGAGGAACACTGAAGCTTTCTTT.

This chain joins TRBV28 and TRBJ2-2; 7 nucleotides line up with TRBD2. Unmatched junction bases numbered 12, after V lost 5 bases and J lost 6 bases. The CDR3 is made up of 16 amino acids. Per germline, CDR1 MDHEN and CDR2 SYDVKM. CDR3 nucleotides: TGTGCCAGCAGTGGCGCTGGGGCGGGAGTCGCCGGGGAGCTGTTTTTT. The encoded protein is CASSGAGAGVAGELFF.

On this clone itself: A read error is possible here, since a much larger clone lies one base away. This chain connects TRBV10-3 to TRBJ1-2; D is unresolved. From germline, CDR1 is ENHRY and CDR2 SYGVKD. This CDR3 spans 13 amino acids. V lost 2 bases, J lost 10 bases, and 14 bases lay in between. The CDR3 region is CAISEKGAIDYTF. CDR3 coding DNA: TGTGCCATCAGTGAGAAGGGCGCCATCGACTACACCTTC.

This chain uses TRBV5-6 with TRBJ1-2; a weak D match, TRBD1 (5 bases). Trimming left V 1 base short and J 1 base short, with 20 bases between. The CDR3 is 18 amino acids. Germline loops: CDR1 SGHDT, CDR2 YYEEEE. The CDR3 nucleotides read TGTGCCAGCAGCTTGCCGATTCGGGACCTAGATTATAACTATGGCTACACCTTC. This translates into CASSLPIRDLDYNYGYTF.

V gene TRBV19 combines with J gene TRBJ1-4; a possible D gene is TRBD1 (5 bases). The CDR3 loop spans 14 amino acids. With 7 bases removed from V and 3 bases from J, the gap between germline ends came to 12 bases. CDR1 and CDR2 (germline): LNHDA, SQIVND (reference sequence). The CDR3 nucleotides read TGTGCCAGTAACCAGGGATTGGCTAATGAAAAACTGTTTTTT. Translation: CASNQGLANEKLFF.

There are a few counts of this clone. The chain carries TRBV18 and TRBJ1-1; no clear D gene. The germline V gene encodes CDR1 KGHSH and CDR2 LQKENI. V was pared by 3 bases and J by 1 base, with 12 bases between. CDR3 length: 15 amino acids. The CDR3, as DNA: TGTGCCAGCTCACCCACCAAACAGCCGAACACTGAAGCTTTCTTT. This gives the protein CASSPTKQPNTEAFF.